Given below is one T cell receptor beta chain in context. Its antigen is still unknown. This CDR3 contains 15 residues. V shed 0 bases and J shed 0 bases, with 6 bases lying between them. CDR1 is MGHRA, CDR2 YSYEKL, per germline. Each sample came from a Caucasian adult donor living in Nashville, Tennessee. Memory CD4+ cells were the fraction left after CD45RA+ naive selection. This sample is drawn from a study of shared clonotypes between healthy human individuals. Study conclusions and caveats: Non-shared clonotypes were found to have lower generation probabilities than the clonotypes that were shared by all four of the sorted-subset donors. Several donors shared 4.5% to 6.5% of their naive CD4 clonotypes.

Libraries were prepared by immunoSEQ multiplex PCR; TCRdb keeps only in-frame clonotypes and omits some of them. The sample contains hundreds of thousands of clones, approximately 73% of which appear only once. The sequence was collected from a woman aged 25 to 39 in good health. Sequenced material: memory CD4+ T cells sorted from blood. Documented subset: CD45RA-negative fraction. The chain couples TRBV4-1 to TRBJ2-1; tentatively, D is TRBD2 (6 bases). The CDR3, as DNA: TGCGCCAGCAGCCAAGACGGGAGCTCCTACAATGAGCAGTTCTTC. Protein product: CASSQDGSSYNEQFF.